Listed here are 11 T cell receptor beta chains from one sample, sequenced in a study of response to subunit inactivated influenza vaccine. TCRdb re-called the RT-PCR reads with MiXCR, one entry per CDR3 protein. Here the sample spans 650,000 or so distinct CDR3 sequences, 14% being singletons. The source material was PBMCs from blood, sampled about 14 days before vaccination. Receptors originate from a man between 50 and 59 years old who received an inactivated influenza vaccine.

J is TRBJ1-6 and V is TRBV27; a possible D gene is TRBD1 (6 bases). Germline CDR1 reads MNHEY; CDR2 reads SMNVEV (reference sequence). Trimming pared 1 base from V and 1 base from J, leaving 11 bases between. The CDR3 runs 17 residues. The CDR3 nucleotides read TGTGCCAGCAGTTTATATTCCAGGGGATCCTATAATTCACCCCTCCACTTT. Protein: CASSLYSRGSYNSPLHF.

This clonotype was seen a handful of times. The V gene is TRBV6-5, the J gene TRBJ1-1; D is ambiguous. The CDR3 covers 16 residues. Germline-derived CDR1 and CDR2 are MNHEY and SVGAGI. Trimming removed 0 bases at V and 0 bases at J, with 11 bases between. The CDR3: CASSYSITAMNTEAFF. As DNA, the CDR3 is TGTGCCAGCAGTTACTCGATCACAGCTATGAACACTGAAGCTTTCTTT.

This clonotype was found a few times. The CDR3 nucleotides are TGTGCCAGCAGTCGGGACGGCGCGAACACCGGGGAGCTGTTTTTT. Its translation is CASSRDGANTGELFF. The chain links TRBV12-3 or TRBV12-4 to TRBJ2-2; D is tentatively TRBD1 or TRBD2 (5 bases each). Trimming left V 5 bases short and J 0 bases short, with 10 bases between. This CDR3 contains 15 residues.

The chain uses TRBV20-1 and TRBJ2-2; no clear D. Germline V gene data show CDR1 as DFQATT and CDR2 as SNEGSKA (reference sequence). This CDR3 contains 15 residues. Trimming shortened V by 5 bases and J by 3 bases, and 16 bases separated the two germline ends. CDR3 nucleotide sequence: TGCAGTGCTCCCAACAAGGGTAGAGACACCGGGGAGCTGTTTTTT. Its protein product is CSAPNKGRDTGELFF.

There are a few counts of this clonotype. A single base separates this from a much larger clone, so it may be a read error. The chain recombines TRBV27 with TRBJ2-2, with D unresolved. V was shortened by 6 bases and J by 1 base, with 6 bases between the two germline ends. Germline V lookup: CDR1 MNHEY, CDR2 SMNVEV (reference sequence). The CDR3 sequence is 13 residues long. The CDR3 region has the DNA TGTGCCAGCAGCACTCTGAACACCGGGGAGCTGTTTTTT. Protein: CASSTLNTGELFF.

This clonotype appeared a few times. The chain employs TRBV12-3 or TRBV12-4 and TRBJ1-6, with 8 positions matching TRBD1. There are 15 residues in the CDR3. After removal of 4 bases from V and 7 bases from J, the junction contained 6 bases not matched to a gene. The CDR3 region is CASSSGGNSNSPLHF. The CDR3 nucleotides are TGTGCCAGCAGTTCAGGGGGCAATAGCAATTCACCCCTCCACTTT.

A few counts support this clonotype. The rearrangement joins TRBV20-1 to TRBJ1-5; no clear D gene. This CDR3 spans 14 amino acids. V lost 1 base to trimming and J lost 9 bases, with 16 bases between them. Germline V CDR1 and CDR2: DFQATT, SNEGSKA (reference sequence). The DNA for the CDR3 is TGCAGTGCTAGAGCCCTGGCGGGCCCCGGGCCCCAGCATTTT. Translated: CSARALAGPGPQHF.

This clonotype appeared a few times. J is TRBJ2-1 and V is TRBV5-4; no clear D. Trimming pared 0 bases from V and 3 bases from J, leaving 10 bases between. Germline CDR1 and CDR2: SGHNT and YYREEE (reference sequence). This CDR3 region has 15 residues. Here the CDR3 DNA reads TGTGCCAGCAGCTTGGGACCCTACCACTACAATGAGCAGTTCTTC. This sequence encodes CASSLGPYHYNEQFF. The full variable domain, with the rest looked up from reference TRBV5-4 and TRBJ2-1, is ETGVTQSPTHLIKTRGQQVTLRCSSQSGHNTVSWYQQALGQGPQFIFQYYREEENGRGNFPPRFSGLQFPNYSSELNVNALELDDSALYLCASSLGPYHYNEQFFGPGTRLTVL.

The chain carries TRBV20-1 and TRBJ1-2; D possibly corresponds to TRBD1 (6 bases). V was cut by 1 base and J by 4 bases, with 16 bases left in between. Germline values: CDR1 DFQATT, CDR2 SNEGSKA (reference sequence). The CDR3 covers 15 residues. The CDR3 DNA sequence: TGCAGTGCTAGAGTTTCGGGAAGGGGGGCCTATGGCTACACCTTC. Its protein is CSARVSGRGAYGYTF.

The V and J genes are TRBV24-1 and TRBJ2-1; D possibly corresponds to TRBD2 (6 bases). The CDR3 spans 14 residues. The ends were cut back, 9 bases at V and 8 bases at J, with 19 bases in the middle. Germline lookup yields CDR1 KGHDR and CDR2 SFDVKD. CDR3: CATVGGRGGYEQFF. For the CDR3, the DNA is TGTGCCACCGTCGGTGGGCGGGGCGGCTATGAGCAGTTCTTC.

This clonotype was counted a few times. The V gene is TRBV7-2, the J gene TRBJ2-1, with no clear D. Germline assignment: CDR1 SGHTA and CDR2 FQGNSA. This CDR3 is built from 15 residues. Trimming pared 1 base from V and 0 bases from J, leaving 7 bases between. CDR3 coding DNA: TGTGCCAGCAGCTTAGGACCGGGCTCCTACAATGAGCAGTTCTTC. Residues: CASSLGPGSYNEQFF.